The entry below describes one TCR beta chain. As yet, its antigen is unknown. Generated by immunoSEQ multiplex PCR, the TCRdb table keeps only in-frame clones and is missing some. The table records around 15,000 clones, roughly three quarters of them present only once. This entry is derived from a study of T cell repertoires in ileal Crohn's disease. Findings and limits, study-wide: Mucosal expansions were suggested to be mainly CD8 T cells.

Germline assignment: CDR1 MNHNS and CDR2 SASEGT. V lost 7 bases and J 0 bases, leaving 9 bases between the germline ends. The CDR3 loop spans 13 amino acids. Time point denoted: neoterminal ileum biopsy at postoperative endoscopy, about 6 months after surgery. Included were adult ileal or ileocolonic Crohn's patients indicated for ileocolonic resection. The receptor was isolated from an adult with Crohn's disease. Sequencing was carried out using ileal tissue. The chain employs TRBV6-1 and TRBJ1-1; D unclear. The CDR3 loop reads CASKTPMNTEAFF. DNA for the CDR3: TGTGCCAGCAAGACCCCGATGAACACTGAAGCTTTCTTT.